This T cell receptor beta chain was documented in a study of T cells in Graves' hyperthyroidism and ophthalmopathy. Amplified TCR beta CDR3 regions came from RNA transcripts. During a first-round RT-PCR of the TCR CDR3, the HTBI primer set was used. TCRdb ran MiXCR on the multiplex PCR reads and lists one entry per CDR3 protein. The data hold roughly 840,000 distinct CDR3 sequences, with 35% to 40% observed a single time. Germline values: CDR1 KGHSY, CDR2 FQNENV. The CDR3 length is 12 residues. The V end was cut by 3 bases, the J end by 8 bases, with 10 bases between. The hyperthyroidism patients had all been newly diagnosed, and their disease duration was under 2 months. Their ages ranged from 18 to 65 years. Any patient presenting with uncontrolled infection, other autoimmune disease, pregnancy or lactation was left out. Diagnosis relied on clinical symptoms, serum thyroxine and TRAb, thyroid ultrasound and orbital computed tomography. Under 12 ml fresh peripheral blood yielded the PBMCs.

The TCR originated in a man between 18 and 29 years old with Graves' hyperthyroidism. V and J are TRBV16 and TRBJ1-2; D remains unclear. The sequenced sample was blood. The CDR3 DNA sequence: TGTGCCAGCAGCCACCCCGCCCGGGGCTACACCTTC. Encoded protein: CASSHPARGYTF.